This T cell receptor (beta chain) derives from a study of shared clonotypes between healthy human individuals. Only CD45RO-negative cells positively selected for CCR7 counted as naive CD8 cells, so terminally differentiated effector memory CD45RA+ cells were excluded. Using immunoSEQ multiplex PCR, the repertoire was profiled, and TCRdb retains in-frame clones only, with some absent. The top ten hold about 1.7% of the sample, which has approximately 2,000,000 clones, roughly 93% seen once. V gave up 2 bases and J gave up 6 bases, with 11 bases separating them. This CDR3 contains 13 residues. Per germline, CDR1 MNHEY and CDR2 SMNVEV (reference sequence).

This clonotype was sampled from a man between 18 and 29 years old in good health. Some clones in this sample may be carry-over from other donors' samples. The sample was naive CD8+ T cells from PBMCs. The chain recombines TRBV27 with TRBJ2-7, with a possible D match to TRBD1 (5 bases). CDR3 sequence (DNA): TGTGCCAGCAGTTTAATCGTTGGGGCCGAGCAGTACTTC. Protein: CASSLIVGAEQYF.